This entry lists 13 T cell receptor beta chains sequenced from one sample in a study of shared clonotypes between healthy human individuals. TCRdb keeps only in-frame clones here, not all; method: immunoSEQ multiplex PCR. This table has around 1.5 million clones, approximately 98% appearing once. The specimen was naive CD4+ T cells sorted from blood. Subset in this sample: CD45RA+ positively selected. These receptors were taken from a man aged 30 to 45 in good health.

This clone occurred once. The rearrangement uses TRBV19 and TRBJ1-2; D gene unclear. Germline values: CDR1 LNHDA, CDR2 SQIVND (reference sequence). The V end lost 3 bases, the J end lost 10 bases, and 12 bases lay between the germline ends. This CDR3 has 12 residues. CDR3 protein: CASSMFERVYTF. The CDR3 nucleotides are TGTGCCAGTAGTATGTTTGAGAGAGTCTACACCTTC.

Only one count was recorded for this clone. This chain connects TRBV18 to TRBJ1-3; perhaps TRBD1 as D (5 bases). Germline loops: CDR1 KGHSH, CDR2 LQKENI. The V end lost 4 bases, the J end lost 0 bases, and 10 bases lay between the germline ends. The CDR3 runs to 15 residues. The DNA for the CDR3 is TGTGCCAGCTCACTTGACAGAGGCTCTGGAAACACCATATATTTT. Amino acids: CASSLDRGSGNTIYF.

The chain combines TRBV11-2 with TRBJ2-7, with 7 nucleotides matching TRBD1. CDR1 and CDR2 from the germline V gene are SGHAT and FQNNGV. J was trimmed by 0 bases and V by 5 bases; bases with no gene match: 4. The CDR3 extends over 14 amino acids. The CDR3 DNA sequence: TGTGCCAGCAGCATGGGACAGTACTCCTACGAGCAGTACTTC. It encodes CASSMGQYSYEQYF.

The rearrangement uses TRBV10-3 and TRBJ1-5, with 8 bases fitting TRBD1. From germline, CDR1 is ENHRY and CDR2 SYGVKD. V lost 8 bases and J lost 5; bases outside the gene matches: 5. The CDR3 spans 13 residues. Written as DNA, the CDR3 is TGTGCCATCGCGGACAGGGAAGATCAGCCCCAGCATTTT. It encodes CAIADREDQPQHF.

V usage is TRBV29-1 and J usage is TRBJ2-7; D tentatively fits TRBD1 or TRBD2 (5 bases each). CDR1 and CDR2 from the germline V gene are SQVTM and ANQGSEA. Trimming removed 0 bases from V and 5 bases from J, with 11 bases in between. The CDR3 runs to 13 residues. The CDR3 sequence is CSVEDRGAHEQYF. The CDR3, as DNA: TGCAGCGTTGAAGATCGAGGGGCCCACGAGCAGTACTTC.

The rearrangement links TRBV10-1 to TRBJ2-1; no clear D gene. Between the trimmed V and J ends, which lost 0 bases and 3 bases, there was a span of 6 bases. Germline CDR1 reads WNHNN; CDR2 reads SYGVQD (reference sequence). The CDR3 covers 14 residues. CDR3 sequence reads: CASSESAVYNEQFF. CDR3 nucleotides: TGCGCCAGCAGTGAGTCGGCGGTCTACAATGAGCAGTTCTTC.

The rearrangement uses TRBV7-9 and TRBJ1-2; D is ambiguous. V was pared by 5 bases and J by 10 bases, with 14 bases between. Germline assignment: CDR1 SEHNR and CDR2 FQNEAQ (reference sequence). The CDR3 runs to 12 residues. In DNA form, the CDR3 reads TGTGCCAGCAGCGGACCGACCGCTCACTACACCTTC. Protein: CASSGPTAHYTF.

Details on this clone: Other DNA sequences in this sample translate to the same CDR3. The V gene is TRBV5-1, the J gene TRBJ2-7; possible D gene TRBD2, 5 bases. V was pared by 0 bases and J by 0 bases, with 7 bases between. Germline V lookup: CDR1 SGHRS, CDR2 YFSETQ. The CDR3 has 14 residues. CDR3 loop: CASSLVDSSYEQYF. CDR3 in DNA: TGCGCCAGCAGCTTGGTGGACTCCTCCTACGAGCAGTACTTC.

CDR3 bases: TGTGCCAGCAGTTACGATCGAACACTCAGGGGGCAGGTTTTCTTT. Residues: CASSYDRTLRGQVFF. The chain is built from TRBV6-5 and TRBJ1-1; TRBD1 matches at 8 bases. This CDR3 has 15 amino acids. Germline V gene lookup returns CDR1 MNHEY and CDR2 SVGAGI. With V trimmed by 2 bases and J by 13 bases, 15 bases remained unmatched.

This clone was recorded only once. The chain carries TRBV28 and TRBJ2-7, with D possibly being TRBD2 (5 bases). The CDR3 is made up of 12 amino acids. Looked up from germline, CDR1 is MDHEN and CDR2 is SYDVKM. The V and J ends lost 8 bases and 4 bases respectively, with 12 bases between them. The CDR3 loop is CASLAPPYEQYF. CDR3 nucleotide sequence: TGTGCCAGCTTAGCGCCTCCTTACGAGCAGTACTTC.

The V call is TRBV18, the J call TRBJ2-1, with D perhaps matching TRBD1 (7 bases). V lost 3 bases and J 2 bases, leaving 14 bases between the germline ends. The germline V gene has CDR1 KGHSH and CDR2 LQKENI. CDR3 size: 16 residues. The DNA for the CDR3 is TGTGCCAGCTCACCTAAAGGGGGCGGGACCTACAATGAGCAGTTCTTC. Translating it yields CASSPKGGGTYNEQFF.

This clone was detected only once. V and J are TRBV10-3 and TRBJ1-1; 8 bases align to TRBD1. V lost 0 bases and J lost 1; bases outside the gene matches: 1. Germline CDR1 reads ENHRY; CDR2 reads SYGVKD. The CDR3 has 15 amino acids. The CDR3: CAISESDRGNTEAFF. The CDR3 DNA sequence: TGTGCCATCAGTGAGTCTGACAGGGGGAACACTGAAGCTTTCTTT.

The V call is TRBV7-8, the J call TRBJ2-3, with D tentatively TRBD2 (5 bases). The length of the CDR3 is 17 residues. Per the germline V gene, CDR1 is SGHVS and CDR2 is FQNEAQ. The V gene lost 6 bases and the J gene lost 6 bases, with 25 bases spanning the gap. Here the CDR3 DNA reads TGTGCCAGCAGACGCTCGTGGGCGGGTCCGGTAGGGGATACGCAGTATTTT. Encoded protein: CASRRSWAGPVGDTQYF.